A single sample gave rise to the 2 T cell receptor beta chains below, sequenced in a study of Tregs in tolerant kidney transplant recipients. The method was immunoSEQ multiplex PCR; TCRdb's version includes in-frame clones alone and lacks a portion of them. This sample carries tens of thousands of clones, approximately 88% of them seen once, and the ten largest clones take 0.35% to 0.5%. The specimen was CD4+ T cells from blood, collected before the transplant. The receptor source for this set is a human donor who received a combined kidney and bone marrow transplant.

This chain's CDR3 is CASRGTSGSYEQYF. The CDR3 DNA sequence: TGTGCCAGCAGGGGGACTAGCGGCTCCTACGAGCAGTACTTC. The gene calls are TRBV6-1 and TRBJ2-7, with 11 bases lining up with TRBD2. This CDR3 region has 14 residues. Germline V gene sequence: CDR1 MNHNS, CDR2 SASEGT. V was clipped by 6 bases and J by 0 bases; unmatched bases: 1.

This clone was seen a handful of times. The V gene is TRBV6-5, the J gene TRBJ2-7; 12 bases fit TRBD2. The V and J ends lost 6 bases and 5 bases, in that order; junction bases with no gene match: 5. The CDR3 consists of 14 residues. Germline V gene sequence: CDR1 MNHEY, CDR2 SVGAGI. CDR3 sequence: CASRTSGSMNEQYF. The CDR3 bases are TGTGCCAGCAGGACTAGCGGGAGTATGAACGAGCAGTACTTC.